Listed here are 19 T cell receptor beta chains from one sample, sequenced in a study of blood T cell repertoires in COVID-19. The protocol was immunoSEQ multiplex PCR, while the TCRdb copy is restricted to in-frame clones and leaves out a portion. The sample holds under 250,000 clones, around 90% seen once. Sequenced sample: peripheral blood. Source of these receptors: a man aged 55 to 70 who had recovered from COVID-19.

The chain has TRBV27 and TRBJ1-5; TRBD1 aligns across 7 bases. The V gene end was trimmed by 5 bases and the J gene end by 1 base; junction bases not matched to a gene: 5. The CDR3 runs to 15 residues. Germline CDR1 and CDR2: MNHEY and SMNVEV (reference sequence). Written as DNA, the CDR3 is TGTGCCAGCAGTGCGACAGGGCTAAGCAATCAGCCCCAGCATTTT. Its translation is CASSATGLSNQPQHF.

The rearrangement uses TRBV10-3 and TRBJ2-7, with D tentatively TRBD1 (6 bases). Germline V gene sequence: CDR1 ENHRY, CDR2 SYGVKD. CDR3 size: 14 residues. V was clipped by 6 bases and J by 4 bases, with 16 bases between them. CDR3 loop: CAISYAAGDYEQYF. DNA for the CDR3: TGTGCCATCAGCTATGCGGCAGGGGATTACGAGCAGTACTTC.

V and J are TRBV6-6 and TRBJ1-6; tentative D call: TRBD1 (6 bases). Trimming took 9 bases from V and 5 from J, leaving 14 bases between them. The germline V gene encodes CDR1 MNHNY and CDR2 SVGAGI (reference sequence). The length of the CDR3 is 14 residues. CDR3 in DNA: TGTGCCAGTCGCCAAGGGGGGGATAATTCACCCCTCCACTTT. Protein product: CASRQGGDNSPLHF.

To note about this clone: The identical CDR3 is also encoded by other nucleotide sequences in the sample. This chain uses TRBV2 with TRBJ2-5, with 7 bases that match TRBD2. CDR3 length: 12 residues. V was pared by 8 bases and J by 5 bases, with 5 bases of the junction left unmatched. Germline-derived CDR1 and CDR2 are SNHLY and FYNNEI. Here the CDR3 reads CASGARGETQYF. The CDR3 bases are TGTGCCAGCGGTGCGCGGGGGGAGACCCAGTACTTC.

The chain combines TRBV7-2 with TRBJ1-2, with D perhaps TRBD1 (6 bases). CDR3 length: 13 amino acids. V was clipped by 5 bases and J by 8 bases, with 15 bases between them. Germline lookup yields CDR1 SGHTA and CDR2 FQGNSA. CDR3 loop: CASSAYRDRGYTF. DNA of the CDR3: TGTGCCAGCAGCGCGTACAGGGATCGAGGCTACACCTTC.

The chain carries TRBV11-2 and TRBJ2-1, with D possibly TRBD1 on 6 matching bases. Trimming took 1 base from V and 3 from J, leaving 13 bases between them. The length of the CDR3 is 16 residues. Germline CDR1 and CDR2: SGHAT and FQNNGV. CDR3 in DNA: TGTGCCAGCAGCTTAGGTGGAGAACAGGGCTACAATGAGCAGTTCTTC. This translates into CASSLGGEQGYNEQFF.

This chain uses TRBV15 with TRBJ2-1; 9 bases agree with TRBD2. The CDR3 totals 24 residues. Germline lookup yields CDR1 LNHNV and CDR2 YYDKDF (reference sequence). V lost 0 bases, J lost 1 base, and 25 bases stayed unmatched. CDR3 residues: CATSRDRSSGTPAGVRVSYNEQFF. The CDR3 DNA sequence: TGTGCCACCAGCAGAGATCGGTCTAGCGGGACCCCGGCCGGAGTTCGCGTGTCCTACAATGAGCAGTTCTTC.

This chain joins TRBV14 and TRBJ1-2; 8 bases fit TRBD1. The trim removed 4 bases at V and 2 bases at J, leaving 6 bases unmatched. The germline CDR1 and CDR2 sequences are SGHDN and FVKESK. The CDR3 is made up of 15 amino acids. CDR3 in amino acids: CASSPQGARNYGYTF. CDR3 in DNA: TGTGCCAGCAGCCCCCAGGGGGCGCGGAACTATGGCTACACCTTC. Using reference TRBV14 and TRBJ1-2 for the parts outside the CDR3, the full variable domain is EAGVTQFPSHSVIEKGQTVTLRCDPISGHDNLYWYRRVMGKEIKFLLHFVKESKQDESGMPNNRFLAERTGGTYSTLKVQPAELEDSGVYFCASSPQGARNYGYTFGSGTRLTVV.

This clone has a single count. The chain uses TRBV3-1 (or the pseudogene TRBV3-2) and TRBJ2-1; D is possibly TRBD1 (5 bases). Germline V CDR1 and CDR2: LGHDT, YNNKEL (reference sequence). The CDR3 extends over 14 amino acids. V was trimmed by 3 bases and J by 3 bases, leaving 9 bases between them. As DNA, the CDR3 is TGTGCCAGCAGCCATAAGGGGTACTACAATGAGCAGTTCTTC. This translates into CASSHKGYYNEQFF.

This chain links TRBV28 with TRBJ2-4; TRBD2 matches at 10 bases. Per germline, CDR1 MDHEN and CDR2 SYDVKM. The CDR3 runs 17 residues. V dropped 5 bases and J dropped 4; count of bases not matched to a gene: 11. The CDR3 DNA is TGTGCCAGCAGTAACCCGGCTAGCGGGAGATCTAAAAACATTCAGTACTTC. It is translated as CASSNPASGRSKNIQYF.

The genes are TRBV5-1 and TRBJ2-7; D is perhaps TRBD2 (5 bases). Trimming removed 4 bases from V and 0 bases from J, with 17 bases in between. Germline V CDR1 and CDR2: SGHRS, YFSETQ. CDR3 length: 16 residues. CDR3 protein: CASSPGSLGSSYEQYF. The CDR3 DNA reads TGCGCCAGCAGCCCGGGATCCTTGGGGAGCTCCTACGAGCAGTACTTC. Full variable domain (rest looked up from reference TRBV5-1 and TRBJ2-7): KAGVTQTPRYLIKTRGQQVTLSCSPISGHRSVSWYQQTPGQGLQFLFEYFSETQRNKGNFPGRFSGRQFSNSRSEMNVSTLELGDSALYLCASSPGSLGSSYEQYFGPGTRLTVT.

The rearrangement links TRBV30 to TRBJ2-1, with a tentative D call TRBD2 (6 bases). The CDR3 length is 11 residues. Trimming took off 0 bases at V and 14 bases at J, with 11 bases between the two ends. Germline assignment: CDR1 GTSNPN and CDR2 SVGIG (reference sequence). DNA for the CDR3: TGTGCCTGGAGTGTATCGGGAGAAGAGTTCTTC. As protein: CAWSVSGEEFF.

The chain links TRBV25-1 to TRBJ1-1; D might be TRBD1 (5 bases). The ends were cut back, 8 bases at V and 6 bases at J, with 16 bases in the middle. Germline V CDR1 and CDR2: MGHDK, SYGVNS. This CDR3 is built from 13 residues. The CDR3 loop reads CASGDAGDAEAFF. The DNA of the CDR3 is TGTGCCAGCGGAGACGCGGGGGACGCTGAAGCTTTCTTT.

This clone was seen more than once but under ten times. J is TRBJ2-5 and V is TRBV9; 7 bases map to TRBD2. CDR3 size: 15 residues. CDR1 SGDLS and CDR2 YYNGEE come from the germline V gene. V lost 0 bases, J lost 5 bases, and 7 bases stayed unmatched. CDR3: CASSVASGMEETQYF. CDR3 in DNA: TGTGCCAGCAGCGTAGCAAGCGGGATGGAGGAGACCCAGTACTTC.

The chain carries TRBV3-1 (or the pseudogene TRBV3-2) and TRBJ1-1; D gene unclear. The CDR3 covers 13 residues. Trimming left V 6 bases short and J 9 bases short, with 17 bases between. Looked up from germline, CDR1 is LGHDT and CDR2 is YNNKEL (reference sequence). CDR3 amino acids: CASSRVPFDKAFF. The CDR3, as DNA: TGTGCCAGCAGTCGAGTGCCGTTTGATAAAGCTTTCTTT.

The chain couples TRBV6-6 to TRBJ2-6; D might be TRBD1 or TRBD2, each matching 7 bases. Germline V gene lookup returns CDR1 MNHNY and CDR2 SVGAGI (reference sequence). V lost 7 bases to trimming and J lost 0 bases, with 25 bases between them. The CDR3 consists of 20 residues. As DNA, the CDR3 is TGTGCCAGCATTCGGGAGGCAGGGGGTCCTCTTACCTCTGGGGCCAACGTCCTGACTTTC. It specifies CASIREAGGPLTSGANVLTF.

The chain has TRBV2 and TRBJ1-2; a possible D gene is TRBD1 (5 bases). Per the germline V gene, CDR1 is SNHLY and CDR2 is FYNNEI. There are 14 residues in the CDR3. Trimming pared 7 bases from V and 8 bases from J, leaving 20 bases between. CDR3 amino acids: CASTIQQDMWGYTF. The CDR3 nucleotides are TGTGCCAGCACCATCCAACAGGACATGTGGGGCTACACCTTC.

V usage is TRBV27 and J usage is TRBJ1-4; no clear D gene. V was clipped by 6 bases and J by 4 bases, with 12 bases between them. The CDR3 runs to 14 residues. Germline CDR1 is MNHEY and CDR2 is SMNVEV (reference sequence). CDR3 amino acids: CASSLYSRNEKLFF. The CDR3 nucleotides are TGTGCCAGCAGCCTATACAGTCGTAATGAAAAACTGTTTTTT.

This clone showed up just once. CDR3 DNA: TGTGCCAGTATCCCACAGGGGACGGCGGCCGGGGAGCTGTTTTTT. Residues: CASIPQGTAAGELFF. The chain joins TRBV19 to TRBJ2-2; 7 positions agree with TRBD1. The CDR3 sequence is 15 residues long. V was pared by 7 bases and J by 6 bases, with 11 bases of the junction left unmatched. In germline, CDR1 is LNHDA, CDR2 SQIVND (reference sequence).